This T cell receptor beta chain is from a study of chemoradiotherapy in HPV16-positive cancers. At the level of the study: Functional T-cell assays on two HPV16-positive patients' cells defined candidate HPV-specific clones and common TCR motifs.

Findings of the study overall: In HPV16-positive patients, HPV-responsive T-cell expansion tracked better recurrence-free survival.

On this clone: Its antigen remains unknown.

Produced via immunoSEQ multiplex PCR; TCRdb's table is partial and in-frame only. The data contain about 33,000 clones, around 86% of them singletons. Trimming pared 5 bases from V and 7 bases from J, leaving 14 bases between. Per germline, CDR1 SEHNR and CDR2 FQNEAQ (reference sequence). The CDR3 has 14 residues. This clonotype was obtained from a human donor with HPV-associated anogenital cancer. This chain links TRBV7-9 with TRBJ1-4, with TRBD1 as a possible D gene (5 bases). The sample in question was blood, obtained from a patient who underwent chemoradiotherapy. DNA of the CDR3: TGTGCCAGCAGCCTCGGGACTGCACCTGAAAAACTGTTTTTT. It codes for CASSLGTAPEKLFF.